This record concerns one T cell receptor (beta chain) sequence. The record originates from a study of blood T cell repertoires in COVID-19. The overall study: Whether acute or convalescent, the COVID-19 samples came from the United States, Italy and Spain.

This CDR3 has 17 amino acids. Trimming shortened V by 2 bases and J by 0 bases, and 13 bases separated the two germline ends. Germline lookup yields CDR1 LGHDT and CDR2 YNNKEL (reference sequence). As originally analysed: Reference gene primer amplification gave nucleated cell count estimates. Sequenced by immunoSEQ multiplex PCR; TCRdb stores in-frame clones only, minus some. Clone size and the V and J calls come from that table; the DNA yielded D and trimming. The sample shows around 80,000 clones, 82% of them seen only once. Sequenced material: peripheral blood. This TCR was recovered from an elderly man with acute or convalescent COVID-19. The V and J genes are TRBV3-1 (or the pseudogene TRBV3-2) and TRBJ2-2; perhaps TRBD2 as D (7 bases). CDR3 loop: CASSQRRGGSNTGELFF. The DNA of the CDR3 is TGTGCCAGCAGCCAACGTCGCGGGGGCTCGAACACCGGGGAGCTGTTTTTT.